This entry lists 6 T cell receptor beta chains sequenced from one sample in a study of T cells in Graves' hyperthyroidism and ophthalmopathy (dated by TCRdb to the late 2010s). Library creation used multiplex PCR. The sequencer listed for this sample is Illumina HiSeq 2000. The TCR beta CDR3 regions were amplified from RNA transcripts. The TCR CDR3 was subjected to a first round of RT-PCR using the HTBI primer set and the Qiagen OneStep RT-PCR kit. TCRdb reran the public reads through fastp at Q25 and MiXCR, keeping productive beta chains. Merged by CDR3 protein, the rows form single entries marked with the most common genes and DNA. The sample table lists hundreds of thousands of distinct CDR3 sequences, 15% to 20% of them with a count of one. The ten largest clones represent less than 4.5% of the sample. The material sequenced was blood. These receptors all come from a woman aged 30 to 39 with Graves' hyperthyroidism.

This clonotype was detected ten times or more. V and J are TRBV28 and TRBJ2-1; a weak D match, TRBD1 (5 bases). The germline V and J ends were trimmed by 5 bases and 4 bases, with 12 bases remaining between them. The germline V gene has CDR1 MDHEN and CDR2 SYDVKM. The CDR3 spans 14 residues. The DNA of the CDR3 is TGTGCCAGCAGTCAAGGACAACCATACAATGAGCAGTTCTTC. Amino acid sequence: CASSQGQPYNEQFF.

This clonotype was observed a handful of times. This rearrangement joins TRBV27 to TRBJ1-2; 8 positions agree with TRBD1. The CDR3 extends over 16 amino acids. Germline trimming cut 1 base from V and 4 bases from J; bases unmatched to any gene: 8. Germline lookup yields CDR1 MNHEY and CDR2 SMNVEV (reference sequence). CDR3 DNA: TGTGCCAGCAGTTTATGGGCAGGGGGCGAACCCTATGGCTACACCTTC. This gives the protein CASSLWAGGEPYGYTF.

This clonotype showed up many times. The CDR3 DNA follows: TGTGCCACCGGGACGATGAGTTCGGGGGCTCAGCCCCAGCATTTT. Translation gives CATGTMSSGAQPQHF. The chain is built from TRBV15 and TRBJ1-5; the D gene is possibly TRBD1 (6 bases). Germline V gives CDR1 LNHNV, CDR2 YYDKDF (reference sequence). The CDR3 is made up of 15 amino acids. V gave up 8 bases and J gave up 6 bases, with 20 bases separating them.

This clonotype has only a few counts. The chain links TRBV20-1 to TRBJ2-5; a possible D gene is TRBD2 (6 bases). In germline, CDR1 is DFQATT, CDR2 SNEGSKA (reference sequence). Between the trimmed V and J ends, which lost 7 bases and 3 bases, there was a span of 12 bases. The CDR3 has 12 residues. Here the CDR3 DNA reads TGCAGTGGTCGACTAGGGGAAGAGACCCAGTACTTC. Its protein is CSGRLGEETQYF.

This clonotype showed up just once. This chain connects TRBV7-8 to TRBJ2-7; D is tentatively TRBD1 or TRBD2 (5 bases each). Germline assignment: CDR1 SGHVS and CDR2 FQNEAQ. The CDR3 loop spans 15 amino acids. V shed 0 bases and J shed 1 base, with 10 bases lying between them. CDR3: CASSLAGEQSYEQYF. As DNA, the CDR3 is TGTGCCAGCAGCTTAGCGGGGGAGCAATCCTACGAGCAGTACTTC.

This clonotype was counted at least ten times. This chain links TRBV18 with TRBJ2-1; no firm D call. The V end lost 3 bases, the J end lost 0 bases, and 12 bases lay between the germline ends. Germline V gene lookup returns CDR1 KGHSH and CDR2 LQKENI. This CDR3 is 16 amino acids long. Here the CDR3 DNA reads TGTGCCAGCTCACCCCTCGACCTCAGCTCCTACAATGAGCAGTTCTTC. Encoded protein: CASSPLDLSSYNEQFF.